This TCR beta chain appears in the sequencing data of a study of beta chain features in type 1 diabetes. Germline trimming cut 4 bases from V and 9 bases from J; bases unmatched to any gene: 14. This CDR3 is built from 16 residues. Germline CDR1 and CDR2: SGDLS and YYNGEE. TCRB transcripts that were expressed got sequenced, as all of the isolated RNA had been reverse transcribed. Clones were read by immunoSEQ multiplex PCR, and TCRdb kept only the in-frame ones, dropping some. Found here are about 340,000 clones, 13% of them singletons; the top ten hold about 0.016%. Overall study findings and caveats: All four CD4+ subsets of Type 1 diabetes patients contained TCRB CDR3s that were moderately but significantly shorter. There was no resolution here of whether HLA type influences TCRB rearrangement.

On this clone itself: Its matching antigen is unknown.

The chain recombines TRBV9 with TRBJ2-1, with 9 bases aligning to TRBD2. This receptor was obtained from a woman between 18 and 29 years old with type 1 diabetes. What was sequenced was naive CD4+ T cells from blood. CDR3 region: CASSTRGSGSPGEQFF. For the CDR3, the DNA is TGTGCCAGCAGCACCCGAGGTAGCGGGAGTCCAGGTGAGCAGTTCTTC.